This entry describes one TCR beta chain. This clone's antigen is unknown. Base qualities are missing; no much larger clone stands one base away. The immunoSEQ Assay, a bias-controlled multiplex PCR, was used to amplify TCRbeta CDR3 regions from genomic DNA. The study's processing was this. Within the assay, amplification of reference gene primers was used to estimate how many nucleated cells each sample contained. Sequence reads were collapsed and filtered to measure the absolute abundance of every unique TCRbeta CDR3 rearrangement. Productive Simpson clonality was computed per sample as the square root of Simpson's diversity index over productive rearrangements. In its TCRdb copy, this immuneACCESS table keeps in-frame sequences only and misses some clones. Where compared with another copy, unresolved V genes explain less than half of these, and the others have no known cause. The DNA gave D and trimming, while V, J and clone size come from that table. The table for this sample lists some 140,000 clones; 70% to 85% of them were counted only once. Together, the top ten hold 3% to 3.5% of the sample.

V has 5 bases trimmed and J has 0 bases trimmed; junction bases matching no gene number 3. The CDR3 sequence holds 15 residues, the cysteine and phenylalanine included. Just CDR3 DNA is preserved here, 45 bases in frame from base 1. Per the germline V gene, SGHTA is the CDR1 and FQGTGA is the CDR2. This entry is derived from a study of blood T cell repertoires in COVID-19 (TCRdb year 2020). Broadly, across the study: The collaborator samples originated in the United States, Italy and Spain and spanned the acute and convalescent phases of COVID-19. Samples came from the ongoing ImmuneRACE study (first 160 participants) plus 1,254 subjects from 6 global collaborators. The dataset comprised deeply sampled blood TCRbeta repertoires from subjects exposed to, actively infected with, or recovered from COVID-19. The material from the prospective study consisted of cDNA or gDNA derived from T cells, B-cell-depleted T cells, or PBMCs. A de-identified subject ID, COVID-19 status, age in years and sex were almost always included in the sample metadata. Where available, HLA class I and class II types were obtained from metadata supplied by the sample provider rather than from assay-based typing. The repertoires were made available in a free public database intended to serve as a resource for research on the immune response to SARS-CoV-2.

Whole blood was collected in K2EDTA tubes by collaborating institutions according to the institutions' own protocols. For TCRbeta analysis, collaborators shipped samples as frozen whole blood, isolated PBMCs, or DNA extracted from either of those sample types. Study-wide conclusions, independent of this receptor: How much clinical and demographic metadata was included differed by source and by participant, and the metadata was provided uncurated.

Sequences were obtained from peripheral blood. The chain is made from TRBV7-3 and TRBJ2-2; 7 junctional bases match TRBD1. The TCR was taken from a woman of 80 years or more with acute or convalescent COVID-19. At the DNA level, the sequence is TGTGCCAGCAGCGCCACAGGGGCGAACACCGGGGAGCTGTTTTTT. Translation gives CASSATGANTGELFF.